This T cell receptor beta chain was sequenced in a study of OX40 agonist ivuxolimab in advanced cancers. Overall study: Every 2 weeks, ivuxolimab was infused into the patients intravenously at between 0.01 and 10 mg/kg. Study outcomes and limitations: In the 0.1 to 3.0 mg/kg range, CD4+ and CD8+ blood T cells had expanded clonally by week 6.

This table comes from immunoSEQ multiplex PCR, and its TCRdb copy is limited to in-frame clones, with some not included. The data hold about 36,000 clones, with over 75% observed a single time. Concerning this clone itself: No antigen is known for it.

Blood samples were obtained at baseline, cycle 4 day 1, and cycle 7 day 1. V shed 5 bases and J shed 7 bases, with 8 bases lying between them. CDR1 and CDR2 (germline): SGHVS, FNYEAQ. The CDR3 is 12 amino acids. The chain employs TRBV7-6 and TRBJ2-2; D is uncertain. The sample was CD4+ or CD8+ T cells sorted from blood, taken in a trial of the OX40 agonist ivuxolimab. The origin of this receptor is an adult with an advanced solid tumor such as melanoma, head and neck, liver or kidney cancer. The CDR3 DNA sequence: TGTGCCAGCAGCCCCGATTACGGGGAGCTGTTTTTT. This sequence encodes CASSPDYGELFF.